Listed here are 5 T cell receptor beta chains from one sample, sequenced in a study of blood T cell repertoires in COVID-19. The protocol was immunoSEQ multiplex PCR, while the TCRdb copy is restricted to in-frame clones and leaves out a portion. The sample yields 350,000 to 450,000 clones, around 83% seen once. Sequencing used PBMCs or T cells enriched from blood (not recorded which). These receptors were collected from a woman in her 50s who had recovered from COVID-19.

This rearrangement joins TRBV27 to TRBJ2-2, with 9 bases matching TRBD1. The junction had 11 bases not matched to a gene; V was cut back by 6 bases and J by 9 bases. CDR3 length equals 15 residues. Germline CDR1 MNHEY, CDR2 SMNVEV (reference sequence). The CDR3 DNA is TGTGCCAGCAGACGGACAGGGGTTTTGGACCGGGAGCTGTTTTTT. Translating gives CASRRTGVLDRELFF.

CDR3 protein: CASSQTGVGGYTF. CDR3 in DNA: TGTGCCAGCAGTCAGACAGGGGTGGGTGGCTACACCTTC. This chain uses TRBV7-2 with TRBJ1-2; TRBD1 matches at 8 bases. The ends lost 6 bases at V and 7 bases at J; junction bases unmatched: 7. This CDR3 is 13 amino acids long. CDR1 and CDR2 from the germline V gene are SGHTA and FQGNSA.

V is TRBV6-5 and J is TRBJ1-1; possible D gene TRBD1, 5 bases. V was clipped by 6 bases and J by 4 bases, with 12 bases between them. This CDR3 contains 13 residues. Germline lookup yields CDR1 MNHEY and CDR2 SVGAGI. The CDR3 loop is CASSLLRVTEAFF. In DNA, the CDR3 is TGTGCCAGCAGCCTACTCAGGGTCACTGAAGCTTTCTTT.

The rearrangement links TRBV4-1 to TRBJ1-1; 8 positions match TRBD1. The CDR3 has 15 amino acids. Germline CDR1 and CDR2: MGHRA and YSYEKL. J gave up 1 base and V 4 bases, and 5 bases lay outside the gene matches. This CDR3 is CASSLRTGTNTEAFF. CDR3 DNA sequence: TGCGCCAGCAGCCTACGGACAGGGACGAACACTGAAGCTTTCTTT.

The DNA for the CDR3 is TGTGCCAGCAGCCAAAACCCCCCTGGTAGGGGGCATGGCTACACCTTC. Its protein is CASSQNPPGRGHGYTF. The V call is TRBV14, the J call TRBJ1-2, with TRBD1 matching 7 bases. The length of the CDR3 is 16 residues. The J segment lost 6 bases and the V segment lost 2 bases, leaving 12 bases of the junction unmatched. Germline CDR1 is SGHDN and CDR2 is FVKESK.